This entry concerns a single TCR beta chain. Its specificity is not known. This record belongs to a study of T cell repertoires in aging, cancer and after chemotherapy. Study summary: Donors were grouped into six age bands spanning 30 or younger through 70 or older.

TRB rearrangements spanning V, D and J were amplified using mixed TRB-A/B primers. From the multiplex PCR reads, TCRdb called clonotypes with MiXCR, one entry per CDR3 protein. This sample has approximately 2,200 distinct CDR3 sequences, with roughly 20% found just once. The V end was cut by 4 bases, the J end by 4 bases, with 8 bases between. Looked up from germline, CDR1 is SGHTA and CDR2 is FQGNSA. The CDR3 runs 13 residues. Study-wide points: In hematological cancer patients, infiltrated lymphoid organs may have impaired thymic emigration or peripheral T cell expansion. Compared with age-matched healthy donors, untreated hematological or solid cancer patients showed higher blood TCR clonality.

TCR beta rearrangements were amplified from peripheral blood genomic DNA. The chain is built from TRBV7-2 and TRBJ1-5; D not resolved. The sequence derives from a human donor with a blood cancer. What was sequenced was blood. CDR3 residues: CASSSDLNQPQHF. The CDR3 coding sequence is TGTGCCAGCAGCTCCGACCTAAATCAGCCCCAGCATTTT. The whole variable domain, filled in from reference TRBV7-2 and TRBJ1-5, reads GAGVSQSPSNKVTEKGKDVELRCDPISGHTALYWYRQSLGQGLEFLIYFQGNSAPDKSGLPSDRFSAERTGGSVSTLTIQRTQQEDSAVYLCASSSDLNQPQHFGDGTRLSIL.